The rows below give T cell receptor beta chains drawn from one sample of a study of blood T cell repertoires in COVID-19. Sequencing used immunoSEQ multiplex PCR; TCRdb keeps in-frame clones, though not all of them. Among about 350,000 clones listed, about 90% were seen once. Sequenced material: PBMCs or T cells enriched from blood (not recorded which). Source of these receptors: a woman aged 25 to 39 who had recovered from COVID-19. The CDR3 runs from the conserved cysteine through the conserved F or W. Each record gives: CDR3 DNA, CDR3 protein, clone size, D gene, V gene, J gene, CDR3 length. D genes are given only for firm matches. Clone size is shown for a subset of rows, as once, few, many or a class of expanded clone.

TGTGCCACCAGCAGAGATCACCCGGGCCCGCAGGGTAATGAAAAACTGTTTTTT	CATSRDHPGPQGNEKLFF	-	-	TRBV15	TRBJ1-4	18
TGTGCCAGCAGCCAAATAACAGGCCGGACTGAAGCTTTCTTT	CASSQITGRTEAFF	-	-	TRBV28	TRBJ1-1	14
TGTGCCAGCAGCTTTAGTAGCGGGAACCAAGAGACCCAGTACTTC	CASSFSSGNQETQYF	-	TRBD2	TRBV11-2	TRBJ2-5	15
TGTGCCAGCAGCCTGACAGGTACGAACACTGAAGCTTTCTTT	CASSLTGTNTEAFF	few	-	TRBV28	TRBJ1-1	14
TGTGCCAGCAGTACTCGTTCTGGGGGCGAGCATTTT	CASSTRSGGEHF	-	-	TRBV28	TRBJ1-5	12
TGTGCCTGGAGTATAACCGGTGGAAACACCATATATTTT	CAWSITGGNTIYF	-	-	TRBV30	TRBJ1-3	13
TGTGCCAGCAGCGTAGCTACTGGGGGGGTCGGTGACACTGAAGCTTTCTTT	CASSVATGGVGDTEAFF	-	-	TRBV9	TRBJ1-1	17
TGTGCCAGCAGCTCGGGCGGGACAGGCTACGAGCAGTACTTC	CASSSGGTGYEQYF	-	TRBD1	TRBV5-4	TRBJ2-7	14
TGTGCCAGCAAGCGGGAGCCTGGAGGCGAGCAGTACTTC	CASKREPGGEQYF	-	TRBD2	TRBV3-1/TRBV3-2	TRBJ2-7	13
TGTGCCAGCAGTGGGACAGGGGGCCTTAAGGGTGGCTACACCTTC	CASSGTGGLKGGYTF	-	TRBD1	TRBV27	TRBJ1-2	15
TGTGCCAGCAGCTTGTGGGACAGGGTGGGAGATACGCAGTATTTT	CASSLWDRVGDTQYF	-	TRBD1	TRBV7-9	TRBJ2-3	15
TGTGCCAGCATGAGGGGGCAAATGGACACCGGGGAGCTGTTTTTT	CASMRGQMDTGELFF	-	TRBD1	TRBV28	TRBJ2-2	15
TGTGCCAGCAGCTTAGCCGGGACAGGTGACAACTATGGCTACACCTTC	CASSLAGTGDNYGYTF	-	TRBD1	TRBV7-9	TRBJ1-2	16
TGTGCCAGCAGTTTGACAGGGTGGAACACTGAAGCTTTCTTT	CASSLTGWNTEAFF	-	TRBD1	TRBV28	TRBJ1-1	14
TGTGCCAGCAGCTTCTCCGGGACAACCCAAGAGACCCAGTACTTC	CASSFSGTTQETQYF	-	-	TRBV5-5	TRBJ2-5	15
TGCGCCAGCAGCACCAGGACTAGCTTCTTAATCGCAGATACGCAGTATTTT	CASSTRTSFLIADTQYF	-	TRBD2	TRBV5-1	TRBJ2-3	17
TGTGCCATTTCGGTCAGGGTAGACCAGCCCCAGCATTTT	CAISVRVDQPQHF	-	-	TRBV10-3	TRBJ1-5	13
TGCAGCGTTGAGGGGGGTAGGGATACGCAGTATTTT	CSVEGGRDTQYF	-	-	TRBV29-1	TRBJ2-3	12
TGTGCCAGCAGGGACAGGGCATCCTACGAGCAGTACTTC	CASRDRASYEQYF	-	TRBD1	TRBV28	TRBJ2-7	13
TGTGCCAGCAGCTCCGACAGAACCAATCAGCCCCAGCATTTT	CASSSDRTNQPQHF	-	-	TRBV7-6	TRBJ1-5	14